The 2 T cell receptor beta chains presented below share a single source sample, sequenced in a study of Ad26.COV2.S vaccination and SARS-CoV-2 variants. The repertoire was sequenced with immunoSEQ multiplex PCR; TCRdb's copy has only in-frame clones and lacks some. The table has about 680,000 clones, about 89% seen once; the top ten hold over 1.3%. Treatment indicated: around 19 received Ad26.COV2.S at low or high dose, single or two shots; about 5 received placebo; per-sample allocation not given. Day 63 after the first injection of vaccine or placebo was the sampling time. The material sequenced was peripheral blood, taken in a trial of Ad26.COV2.S vaccine versus placebo. These receptors all stem from a person aged 18-60 years who received the Ad26.COV2.S COVID-19 vaccine or a placebo.

This clone was counted once. The V call is TRBV7-8, the J call TRBJ2-6, with D perhaps matching TRBD1 (6 bases). Per the germline V gene, CDR1 is SGHVS and CDR2 is FQNEAQ. CDR3 length: 16 residues. The ends were cut back, 5 bases at V and 1 base at J, with 12 bases in the middle. CDR3: CASSAQGISGANVLTF. The CDR3 nucleotides read TGTGCCAGCAGCGCCCAGGGGATATCTGGGGCCAACGTCCTGACTTTC.

The rearrangement joins TRBV5-1 to TRBJ2-7, with 7 bases lining up with TRBD2. The CDR3 extends over 14 amino acids. Germline assignment: CDR1 SGHRS and CDR2 YFSETQ. V lost 6 bases and J lost 6; bases outside the gene matches: 12. The CDR3 coding sequence is TGCGCCAGCACATCGACTAGCCTACGTGGCGAGCAGTACTTC. Residues: CASTSTSLRGEQYF. The full variable domain, in which reference TRBV5-1 and TRBJ2-7 provide the parts outside the CDR3, is KAGVTQTPRYLIKTRGQQVTLSCSPISGHRSVSWYQQTPGQGLQFLFEYFSETQRNKGNFPGRFSGRQFSNSRSEMNVSTLELGDSALYLCASTSTSLRGEQYFGPGTRLTVT.